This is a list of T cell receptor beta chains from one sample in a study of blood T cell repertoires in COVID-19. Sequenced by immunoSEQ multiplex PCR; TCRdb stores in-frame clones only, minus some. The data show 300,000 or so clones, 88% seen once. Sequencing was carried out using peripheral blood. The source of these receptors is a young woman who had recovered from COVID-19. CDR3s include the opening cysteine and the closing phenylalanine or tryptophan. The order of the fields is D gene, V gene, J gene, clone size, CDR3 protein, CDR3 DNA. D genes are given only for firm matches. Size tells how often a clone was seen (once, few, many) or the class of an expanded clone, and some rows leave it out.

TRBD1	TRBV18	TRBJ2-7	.	CASSPLQGAYEQYF	TGTGCCAGCTCACCTTTACAGGGGGCGTACGAGCAGTACTTC
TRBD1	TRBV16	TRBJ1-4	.	CASSKGQAEKLFF	TGTGCCAGCAGCAAGGGACAGGCCGAAAAACTGTTTTTT
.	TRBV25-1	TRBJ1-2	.	CASSGQDGYTF	TGTGCCAGCAGTGGACAGGATGGCTACACCTTC
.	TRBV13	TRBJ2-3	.	CASSPLYGEDTQYF	TGTGCCAGCAGCCCACTATACGGTGAGGATACGCAGTATTTT
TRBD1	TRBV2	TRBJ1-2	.	CASSRLSGGDGYTF	TGTGCCAGCAGTCGGCTTTCAGGGGGCGATGGCTACACCTTC
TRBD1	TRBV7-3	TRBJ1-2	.	CASSPGQGWGYTF	TGTGCCAGCAGCCCGGGACAGGGTTGGGGCTACACCTTC
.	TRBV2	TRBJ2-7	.	CASIDRDTEYEQYF	TGTGCCAGCATTGACCGGGACACGGAGTACGAGCAGTACTTC
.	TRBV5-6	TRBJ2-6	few	CASRQYSGANVLTF	TGTGCCAGCAGACAATACTCTGGGGCCAACGTCCTGACTTTC
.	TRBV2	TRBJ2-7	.	CASSEIGLGASSYEQYF	TGTGCCAGCAGTGAAATCGGGTTAGGGGCTAGCTCCTACGAGCAGTACTTC
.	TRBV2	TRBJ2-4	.	CASRQSDGTQYF	TGTGCCAGCAGGCAGAGCGACGGTACTCAGTACTTC
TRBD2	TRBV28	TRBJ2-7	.	CASSFTSGESYEQYF	TGTGCCAGCAGTTTTACTAGCGGGGAGTCCTACGAGCAGTACTTC
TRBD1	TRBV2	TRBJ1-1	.	CASNRDRVVNTEAFF	TGTGCCAGCAATCGGGACAGGGTAGTGAACACTGAAGCTTTCTTT
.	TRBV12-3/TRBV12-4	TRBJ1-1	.	CASSMGQTEAFF	TGTGCCAGCAGTATGGGACAAACTGAAGCTTTCTTT
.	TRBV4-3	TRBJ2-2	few	CASSPGLGRGAGELFF	TGCGCCAGCAGCCCGGGACTGGGCAGAGGCGCCGGGGAGCTGTTTTTT
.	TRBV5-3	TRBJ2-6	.	CARSTLQALAFSGANVLTF	TGTGCCAGAAGCACCCTACAGGCCCTCGCCTTCTCTGGGGCCAACGTCCTGACTTTC
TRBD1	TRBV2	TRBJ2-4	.	CASSEYAQGALYF	TGTGCCAGCAGTGAATACGCACAGGGGGCTTTGTACTTC
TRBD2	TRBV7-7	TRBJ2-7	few	CASSQIGGAEQYF	TGTGCCAGCAGCCAAATCGGGGGGGCGGAGCAGTACTTC
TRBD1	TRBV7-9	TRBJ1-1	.	CASSLPTGEIWAEAFF	TGTGCCAGCAGCCTGCCCACAGGGGAGATTTGGGCTGAAGCTTTCTTT
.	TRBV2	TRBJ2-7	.	CASIPPGGDLNAYEQYF	TGTGCCAGCATCCCACCGGGGGGCGATCTCAACGCCTACGAGCAGTACTTC
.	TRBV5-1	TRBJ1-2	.	CASSLDRGNYGYTF	TGCGCCAGCAGCTTGGATCGGGGTAACTATGGCTACACCTTC
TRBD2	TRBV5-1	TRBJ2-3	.	CASSLGLATSTDTQYF	TGCGCCAGCAGCTTGGGACTAGCGACTAGCACAGATACGCAGTATTTT
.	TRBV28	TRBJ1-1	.	CASLNLNTEAFF	TGTGCCTCACTCAACTTGAACACTGAAGCTTTCTTT
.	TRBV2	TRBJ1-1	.	CASSEDLEGTEAFF	TGTGCCAGCAGTGAAGACCTGGAGGGCACTGAAGCTTTCTTT
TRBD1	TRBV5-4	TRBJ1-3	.	CASSSDRGRGNTIYF	TGTGCCAGCAGCTCCGACAGGGGGCGAGGAAACACCATATATTTT
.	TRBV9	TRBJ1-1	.	CASSVGGGQYPEAFF	TGTGCCAGCAGCGTAGGTGGAGGACAGTATCCCGAAGCTTTCTTT
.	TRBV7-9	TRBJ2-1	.	CASGPPFGLEQFF	TGTGCCAGCGGCCCCCCTTTTGGGCTTGAGCAGTTCTTC
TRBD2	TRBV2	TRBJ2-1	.	CASSQRGGSYNEQFF	TGTGCCAGCAGTCAGCGGGGGGGATCCTACAATGAGCAGTTCTTC
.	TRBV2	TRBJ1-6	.	CASSFQRDITYNSPLHF	TGTGCCAGCAGTTTTCAGAGGGACATCACCTATAATTCACCCCTCCACTTT
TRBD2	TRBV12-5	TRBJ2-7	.	CASGLVGRGERYEQYF	TGTGCTAGTGGTTTGGTCGGCCGGGGGGAGAGGTACGAGCAGTACTTC
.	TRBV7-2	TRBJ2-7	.	CASSLKHLTYEQYF	TGTGCCAGCAGCTTAAAGCATCTGACCTACGAGCAGTACTTC
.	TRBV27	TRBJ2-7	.	CASSSRIASPYEQYF	TGTGCCAGCAGTTCCCGGATAGCGTCCCCCTACGAGCAGTACTTC
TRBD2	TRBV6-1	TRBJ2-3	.	CASSANLPLAGGRDTQYF	TGTGCCAGCAGTGCGAACCTCCCACTAGCGGGGGGGCGAGATACGCAGTATTTT
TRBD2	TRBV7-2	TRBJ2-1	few	CASSSGGYSYNEQFF	TGTGCCAGCAGCTCGGGGGGATACTCCTACAATGAGCAGTTCTTC
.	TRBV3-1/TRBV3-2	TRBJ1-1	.	CASSQGTLSVEAFF	TGTGCCAGCAGCCAGGGGACTCTATCGGTTGAAGCTTTCTTT
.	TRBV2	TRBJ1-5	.	CASSREPPRPQHF	TGTGCCAGCAGTCGAGAGCCGCCTCGGCCCCAGCATTTT
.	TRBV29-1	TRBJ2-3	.	CSVERGGATDTQYF	TGCAGCGTTGAACGAGGGGGGGCCACAGATACGCAGTATTTT
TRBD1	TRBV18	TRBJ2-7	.	CASSPSRRDRVSYEQYF	TGTGCCAGCTCACCCTCCCGACGGGACAGGGTCTCCTACGAGCAGTACTTC
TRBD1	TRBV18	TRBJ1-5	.	CASSSGTGGLQPQHF	TGTGCCAGCTCATCCGGGACAGGGGGCCTTCAGCCCCAGCATTTT
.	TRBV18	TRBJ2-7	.	CASSPGIGGYEQYF	TGTGCCAGCTCACCAGGGATCGGGGGTTACGAGCAGTACTTC
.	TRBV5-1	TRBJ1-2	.	CASSSQGREANYGYTF	TGCGCCAGCAGCTCACAAGGACGGGAAGCTAACTATGGCTACACCTTC
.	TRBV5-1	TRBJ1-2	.	CASSLYQNYGYTF	TGCGCCAGCAGCTTGTATCAGAACTATGGCTACACCTTC
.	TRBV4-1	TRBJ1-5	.	CASSQPLGDSSNQPQHF	TGCGCCAGCAGCCAGCCACTTGGTGATTCTAGCAATCAGCCCCAGCATTTT
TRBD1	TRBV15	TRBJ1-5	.	CATSRGQGGLGNQPQHF	TGTGCCACCAGCAGAGGACAGGGTGGGTTGGGCAATCAGCCCCAGCATTTT
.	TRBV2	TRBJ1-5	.	CASSGGRGNQPQHF	TGTGCCAGCAGTGGAGGGAGGGGCAATCAGCCCCAGCATTTT